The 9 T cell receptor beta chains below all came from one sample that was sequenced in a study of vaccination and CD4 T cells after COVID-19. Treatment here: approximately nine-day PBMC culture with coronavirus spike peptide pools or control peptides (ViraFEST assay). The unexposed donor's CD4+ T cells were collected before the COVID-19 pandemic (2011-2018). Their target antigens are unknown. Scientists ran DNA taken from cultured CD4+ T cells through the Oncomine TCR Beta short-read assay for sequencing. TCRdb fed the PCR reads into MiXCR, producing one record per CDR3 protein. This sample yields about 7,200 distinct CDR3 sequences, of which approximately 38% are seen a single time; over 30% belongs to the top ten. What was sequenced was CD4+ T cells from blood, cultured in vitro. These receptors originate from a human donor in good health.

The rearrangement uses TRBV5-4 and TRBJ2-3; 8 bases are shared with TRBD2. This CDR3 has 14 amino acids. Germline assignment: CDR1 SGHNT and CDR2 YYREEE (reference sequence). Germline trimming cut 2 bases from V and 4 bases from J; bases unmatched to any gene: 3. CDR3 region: CASSFGGAPDTQYF. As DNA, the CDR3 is TGTGCCAGCAGCTTCGGGGGGGCCCCAGATACGCAGTATTTT.

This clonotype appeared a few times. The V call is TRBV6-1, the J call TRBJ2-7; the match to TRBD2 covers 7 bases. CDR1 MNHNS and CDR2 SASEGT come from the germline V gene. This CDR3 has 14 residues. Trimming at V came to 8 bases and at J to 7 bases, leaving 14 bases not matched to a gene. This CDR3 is CASDLVGRGSEQYF. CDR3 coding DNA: TGTGCCAGCGACCTAGTTGGGAGGGGATCAGAGCAGTACTTC.

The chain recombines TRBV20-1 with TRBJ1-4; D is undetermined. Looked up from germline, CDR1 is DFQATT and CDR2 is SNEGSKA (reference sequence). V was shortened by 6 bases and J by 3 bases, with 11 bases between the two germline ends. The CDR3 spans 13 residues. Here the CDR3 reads CSASIRANEKLFF. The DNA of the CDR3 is TGCAGTGCCAGTATCCGGGCTAATGAAAAACTGTTTTTT.

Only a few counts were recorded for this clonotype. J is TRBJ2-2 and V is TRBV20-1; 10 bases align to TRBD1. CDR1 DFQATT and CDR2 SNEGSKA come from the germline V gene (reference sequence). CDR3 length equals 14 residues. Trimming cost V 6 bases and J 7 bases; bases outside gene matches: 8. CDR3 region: CSARRQGAGGELFF. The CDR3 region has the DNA TGCAGTGCGAGACGACAGGGGGCCGGCGGGGAGCTGTTTTTT.

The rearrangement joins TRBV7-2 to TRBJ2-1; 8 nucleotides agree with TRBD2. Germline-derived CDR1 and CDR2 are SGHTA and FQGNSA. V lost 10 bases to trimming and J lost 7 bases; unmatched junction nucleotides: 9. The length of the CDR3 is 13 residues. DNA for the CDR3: TGTGCCACCGCGACTAGCGCAGGGAATGAGCAGTTCTTC. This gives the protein CATATSAGNEQFF.

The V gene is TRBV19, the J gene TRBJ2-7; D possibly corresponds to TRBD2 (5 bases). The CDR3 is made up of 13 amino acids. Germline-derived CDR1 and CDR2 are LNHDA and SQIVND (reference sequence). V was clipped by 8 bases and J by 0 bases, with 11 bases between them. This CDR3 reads CASADGSSYEQYF. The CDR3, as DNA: TGTGCCAGTGCAGATGGGAGCTCCTACGAGCAGTACTTC. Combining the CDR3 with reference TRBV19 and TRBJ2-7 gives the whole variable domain DGGITQSPKYLFRKEGQNVTLSCEQNLNHDAMYWYRQDPGQGLRLIYYSQIVNDFQKGDIAEGYSVSREKKESFPLTVTSAQKNPTAFYLCASADGSSYEQYFGPGTRLTVT.

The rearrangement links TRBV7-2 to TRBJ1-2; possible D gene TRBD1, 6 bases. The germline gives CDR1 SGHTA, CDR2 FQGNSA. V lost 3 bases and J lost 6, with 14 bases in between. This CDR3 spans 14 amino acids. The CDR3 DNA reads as TGTGCCAGCAGCTTTAGGGGGGGCCCGGATGGCTACACCTTC. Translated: CASSFRGGPDGYTF.

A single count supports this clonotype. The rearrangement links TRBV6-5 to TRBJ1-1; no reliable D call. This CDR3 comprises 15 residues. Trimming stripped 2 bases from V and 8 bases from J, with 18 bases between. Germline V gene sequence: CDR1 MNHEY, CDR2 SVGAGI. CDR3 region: CASSYVTGGPPEAFF. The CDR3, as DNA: TGTGCCAGCAGTTACGTCACGGGTGGCCCGCCCGAAGCTTTCTTT.

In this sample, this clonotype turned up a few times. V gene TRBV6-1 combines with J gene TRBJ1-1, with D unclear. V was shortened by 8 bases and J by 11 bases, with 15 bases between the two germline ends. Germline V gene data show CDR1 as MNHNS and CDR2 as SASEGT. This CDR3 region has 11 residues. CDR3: CASGLVGVAFF. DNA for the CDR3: TGTGCCAGCGGACTAGTTGGGGTCGCTTTCTTT.